The clone carrying this T cell receptor (beta chain) was counted at least ten times. This entry belongs to a study of T-cell memory formation after mild COVID-19. The V segment lost 4 bases and the J segment 4 bases; nucleotides outside the gene matches: 9. The CDR3 is made up of 17 amino acids. Per germline, CDR1 SGHRS and CDR2 YFSETQ. From the 5' RACE reads, TCRdb called clonotypes with MiXCR, one entry per CDR3 protein. The sample lists about half a million distinct CDR3 sequences, 15% to 20% occurring once. Sequencing was done on a sample of PBMCs or a T cell subset sorted from them (not recorded which). This receptor was identified in an adult woman who had mild COVID-19 (a few samples of this study predate the infection). Cell type and time point are not known. The gene calls are TRBV5-1 and TRBJ2-1; the match to TRBD2 covers 12 bases. The CDR3 is CASSADLTSGGYNEQFF. CDR3 nucleotide sequence: TGCGCCAGCAGCGCGGACTTGACTAGCGGGGGTTACAATGAGCAGTTCTTC.